A selection of T cell receptor beta chains follows, all from one sample in a study of blood T cell repertoires in COVID-19. Assay used: immunoSEQ multiplex PCR; TCRdb lists only in-frame clones, some missing. The sample records almost 500,000 clones, 88% being singletons. Source material: PBMCs or T cells enriched from blood (not recorded which). Every receptor here comes from an older woman who had recovered from COVID-19. Both conserved end residues are part of each CDR3. A D gene is named only where the DNA matches it firmly. Size values are once, few and many counts, or a class for expanded clones, and some rows have none.

v_call: TRBV19; d_call: -; j_call: TRBJ1-4; clone_size: -; cdr3_nt: TGTGCCAGTAGTATAGAGTCGGGAGGGGTTTCGACTAATGAAAAACTGTTTTTT; cdr3_aa: CASSIESGGVSTNEKLFF
v_call: TRBV28; d_call: TRBD1; j_call: TRBJ1-1; clone_size: -; cdr3_nt: TGTGCCAGCAGTTCCCACAGGGGGTTGAACACTGAAGCTTTCTTT; cdr3_aa: CASSSHRGLNTEAFF
v_call: TRBV9; d_call: -; j_call: TRBJ2-1; clone_size: -; cdr3_nt: TGTGCCAGCAGCGTAGCTGGGGGGGGCAGCTCCTACAATGAGCAGTTCTTC; cdr3_aa: CASSVAGGGSSYNEQFF
v_call: TRBV4-1; d_call: -; j_call: TRBJ1-3; clone_size: few; cdr3_nt: TGCGCCAGCAGCCAACAGTTACCGGGACTTTCTGGAAACACCATATATTTT; cdr3_aa: CASSQQLPGLSGNTIYF
v_call: TRBV6-5; d_call: TRBD1; j_call: TRBJ1-1; clone_size: -; cdr3_nt: TGTGCCAGCAGTCCCTTGACAGGGAGCACTGAAGCTTTCTTT; cdr3_aa: CASSPLTGSTEAFF
v_call: TRBV7-2; d_call: TRBD2; j_call: TRBJ2-1; clone_size: -; cdr3_nt: TGTGCCAGCAGCTTAGCGTATCTAGCGGGGGGGCTGGATGAGCAGTTCTTC; cdr3_aa: CASSLAYLAGGLDEQFF
v_call: TRBV5-1; d_call: TRBD1; j_call: TRBJ2-2; clone_size: -; cdr3_nt: TGCGCCAGCAGAGCCGGGACAGAGAACACCGGGGAGCTGTTTTTT; cdr3_aa: CASRAGTENTGELFF
v_call: TRBV5-1; d_call: TRBD2; j_call: TRBJ2-1; clone_size: few; cdr3_nt: TGCGCCAGCAGCTCGAGCGGGGGATCCTACAATGAGCAGTTCTTC; cdr3_aa: CASSSSGGSYNEQFF
v_call: TRBV27; d_call: -; j_call: TRBJ2-3; clone_size: once; cdr3_nt: TGTGCCAGCAGTCGACTAACCCTCACAGATACGCAGTATTTT; cdr3_aa: CASSRLTLTDTQYF
v_call: TRBV2; d_call: -; j_call: TRBJ1-3; clone_size: -; cdr3_nt: TGTGCCAGCAAGCTATCGGGCCAGGGCAGAAACACCATATATTTT; cdr3_aa: CASKLSGQGRNTIYF
v_call: TRBV19; d_call: -; j_call: TRBJ2-7; clone_size: -; cdr3_nt: TGTGCCAGTTCAAAAGGGGGGGACTCCTACGAGCAGTACTTC; cdr3_aa: CASSKGGDSYEQYF
v_call: TRBV6-5; d_call: -; j_call: TRBJ1-1; clone_size: -; cdr3_nt: TGTGCCAGCAAAGTTGCGGTGCACACTGAAGCTTTCTTT; cdr3_aa: CASKVAVHTEAFF
v_call: TRBV5-5; d_call: -; j_call: TRBJ2-1; clone_size: once; cdr3_nt: TGTGCCAGCAGCTCCTCAAGAGGGAGAAATGAGCAGTTCTTC; cdr3_aa: CASSSSRGRNEQFF
v_call: TRBV7-8; d_call: TRBD2; j_call: TRBJ2-7; clone_size: once; cdr3_nt: TGTGCCAGCAGCTTAGTTAGCGGGGCCCCCACCTACGAGCAGTACTTC; cdr3_aa: CASSLVSGAPTYEQYF
v_call: TRBV4-1; d_call: -; j_call: TRBJ2-3; clone_size: -; cdr3_nt: TGCGCCAGCAGCCAAGAGACAGCTTATTTCACAGATACGCAGTATTTT; cdr3_aa: CASSQETAYFTDTQYF
v_call: TRBV27; d_call: -; j_call: TRBJ2-2; clone_size: -; cdr3_nt: TGTGCCAGCAGTTTCAGGACAGTAGGCACCGGGGAGCTGTTTTTT; cdr3_aa: CASSFRTVGTGELFF
v_call: TRBV4-1; d_call: TRBD1; j_call: TRBJ1-4; clone_size: once; cdr3_nt: TGCGCCAGCAGCCAGACAGGGAAGGATGAAAAACTGTTTTTT; cdr3_aa: CASSQTGKDEKLFF
v_call: TRBV6-6; d_call: TRBD1; j_call: TRBJ1-5; clone_size: -; cdr3_nt: TGTGCCAGCAGTTCATCAGGGGGCTCTCAGCCCCAGCATTTT; cdr3_aa: CASSSSGGSQPQHF
v_call: TRBV7-9; d_call: TRBD2; j_call: TRBJ2-1; clone_size: -; cdr3_nt: TGTGCCAGCAGCTCGCCGGGACTAGGGCAGTTCTTC; cdr3_aa: CASSSPGLGQFF
v_call: TRBV6-1; d_call: TRBD1; j_call: TRBJ1-2; clone_size: -; cdr3_nt: TGTGCCAGCAGTGTCCACCTGGACAGGATTTACTATGGCTACACCTTC; cdr3_aa: CASSVHLDRIYYGYTF
v_call: TRBV3-1/TRBV3-2; d_call: -; j_call: TRBJ1-2; clone_size: -; cdr3_nt: TGTGCCAGCAGCCTCCGTCCCTATGGCTACACCTTC; cdr3_aa: CASSLRPYGYTF
v_call: TRBV30; d_call: -; j_call: TRBJ1-6; clone_size: once; cdr3_nt: TGTGCCTGGAGTTTCACAGGGTTACCTTCACCCCTCCACTTT; cdr3_aa: CAWSFTGLPSPLHF
v_call: TRBV29-1; d_call: TRBD1; j_call: TRBJ2-5; clone_size: -; cdr3_nt: TGCAGCGTCGACAGGGGTAGGGAGACCCAGTACTTC; cdr3_aa: CSVDRGRETQYF
v_call: TRBV10-3; d_call: TRBD1; j_call: TRBJ2-2; clone_size: -; cdr3_nt: TGTGCCATCAGTGAGTCTCGGACAGGGAACACCGGGGAGCTGTTTTTT; cdr3_aa: CAISESRTGNTGELFF
v_call: TRBV7-9; d_call: TRBD1; j_call: TRBJ1-2; clone_size: -; cdr3_nt: TGTGCCAGCAGCGACCGGGACAGGGGAGTCGGACGGGGCTACACCTTC; cdr3_aa: CASSDRDRGVGRGYTF
v_call: TRBV21-1; d_call: -; j_call: TRBJ2-5; clone_size: -; cdr3_nt: TGTGCCAGCAGCAAACGGTGGCTAGCGGGGGGCCGGGAGACCCAGTACTTC; cdr3_aa: CASSKRWLAGGRETQYF
v_call: TRBV11-2; d_call: -; j_call: TRBJ2-5; clone_size: -; cdr3_nt: TGTGCCAGCAGCTGGGGCGGGGAGGACCAAGAGACCCAGTACTTC; cdr3_aa: CASSWGGEDQETQYF
v_call: TRBV2; d_call: -; j_call: TRBJ2-6; clone_size: -; cdr3_nt: TGTGCCAGCAGTGAAATGAGGGCTGGGGCCAACGTCCTGACTTTC; cdr3_aa: CASSEMRAGANVLTF
v_call: TRBV5-4; d_call: -; j_call: TRBJ1-2; clone_size: once; cdr3_nt: TGTGCCAGCAGCCTCGGCGGGAACTATGGCTACACCTTC; cdr3_aa: CASSLGGNYGYTF
v_call: TRBV23-1; d_call: TRBD2; j_call: TRBJ2-5; clone_size: -; cdr3_nt: TGCGCCAGCAGTCGGAGACTAGCGGGGGGCCAAGAGACCCAGTACTTC; cdr3_aa: CASSRRLAGGQETQYF
v_call: TRBV14; d_call: TRBD2; j_call: TRBJ2-3; clone_size: -; cdr3_nt: TGTGCCAGCAGCCAGCTAACGGGGGGGCCCACAGATACGCAGTATTTT; cdr3_aa: CASSQLTGGPTDTQYF
v_call: TRBV13; d_call: -; j_call: TRBJ2-2; clone_size: once; cdr3_nt: TGTGCCAGCAGCTCCACGGGGTGGGGAGGGAACACCGGGGAGCTGTTTTTT; cdr3_aa: CASSSTGWGGNTGELFF
v_call: TRBV15; d_call: -; j_call: TRBJ2-2; clone_size: -; cdr3_nt: TGTGCCACCAGCAGACAGGGGTTCGGGGAGCTGTTTTTT; cdr3_aa: CATSRQGFGELFF
v_call: TRBV30; d_call: -; j_call: TRBJ2-1; clone_size: -; cdr3_nt: TGTGCCTGGAGTGTAGGGGGACCGGTCAATGAGCAGTTCTTC; cdr3_aa: CAWSVGGPVNEQFF
v_call: TRBV12-2; d_call: -; j_call: TRBJ1-1; clone_size: -; cdr3_nt: TGTGCAAGTCGCTTAGGCATCCGGGACAGGGGTACTGAAGCTTTCTTT; cdr3_aa: CASRLGIRDRGTEAFF
v_call: TRBV5-1; d_call: TRBD1; j_call: TRBJ1-6; clone_size: once; cdr3_nt: TGCGCCAGCAGCTCGGACAGCCTCAGGGGGAAAAATTCACCCCTCCACTTT; cdr3_aa: CASSSDSLRGKNSPLHF
v_call: TRBV7-2; d_call: -; j_call: TRBJ1-1; clone_size: -; cdr3_nt: TGTGCCAGCAGCTTAGCCACGACAGTCTTGAACACTGAAGCTTTCTTT; cdr3_aa: CASSLATTVLNTEAFF